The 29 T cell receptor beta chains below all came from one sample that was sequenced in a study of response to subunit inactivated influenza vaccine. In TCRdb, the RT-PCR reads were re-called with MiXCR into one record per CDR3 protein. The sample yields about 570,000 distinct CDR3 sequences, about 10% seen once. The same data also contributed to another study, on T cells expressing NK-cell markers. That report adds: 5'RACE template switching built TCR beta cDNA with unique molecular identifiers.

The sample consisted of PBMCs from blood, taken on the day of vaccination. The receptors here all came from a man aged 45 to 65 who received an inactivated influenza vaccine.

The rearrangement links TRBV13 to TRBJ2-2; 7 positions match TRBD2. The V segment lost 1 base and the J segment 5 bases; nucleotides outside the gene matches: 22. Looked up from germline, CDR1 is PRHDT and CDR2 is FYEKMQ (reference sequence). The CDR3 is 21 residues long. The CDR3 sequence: CASSLVVMRVRGRSETGELFF. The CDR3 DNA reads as TGTGCCAGCAGCTTAGTAGTTATGAGGGTGCGCGGGAGATCTGAGACCGGGGAGCTGTTTTTT.

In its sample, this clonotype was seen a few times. Here the CDR3 reads CSATPRDPLEDYNEQFF. The DNA of the CDR3 is TGCAGTGCCACGCCTCGGGACCCGTTGGAGGATTACAATGAGCAGTTCTTC. This chain uses TRBV20-1 with TRBJ2-1; D is tentatively TRBD1 or TRBD2 (5 bases each). There are 17 residues in the CDR3. Deletions cut 6 bases from V and 4 bases from J, with 25 bases between. The germline V gene encodes CDR1 DFQATT and CDR2 SNEGSKA (reference sequence).

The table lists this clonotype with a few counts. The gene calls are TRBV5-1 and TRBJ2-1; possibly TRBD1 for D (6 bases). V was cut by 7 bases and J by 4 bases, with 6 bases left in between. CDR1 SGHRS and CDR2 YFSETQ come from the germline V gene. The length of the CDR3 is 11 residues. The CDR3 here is CASQGYNEQFF. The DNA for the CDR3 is TGCGCCAGCCAGGGGTACAATGAGCAGTTCTTC.

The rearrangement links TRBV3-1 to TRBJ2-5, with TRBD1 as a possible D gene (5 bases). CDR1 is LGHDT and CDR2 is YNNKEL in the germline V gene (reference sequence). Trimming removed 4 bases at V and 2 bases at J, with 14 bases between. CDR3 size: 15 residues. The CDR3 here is CASSPFRDRQETQYF. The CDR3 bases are TGTGCCAGCAGCCCCTTCAGGGATAGACAAGAGACCCAGTACTTC.

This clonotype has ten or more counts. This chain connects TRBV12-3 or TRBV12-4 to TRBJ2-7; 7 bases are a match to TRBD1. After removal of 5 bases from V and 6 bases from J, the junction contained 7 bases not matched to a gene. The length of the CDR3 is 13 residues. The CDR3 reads CASSLRQGGEQYF. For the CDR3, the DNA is TGTGCCAGCAGTCTCCGACAGGGTGGCGAGCAGTACTTC.

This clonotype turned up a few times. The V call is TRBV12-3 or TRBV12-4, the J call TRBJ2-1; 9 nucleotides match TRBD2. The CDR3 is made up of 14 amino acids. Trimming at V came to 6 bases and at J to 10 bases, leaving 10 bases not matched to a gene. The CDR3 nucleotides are TGTGCCAGCAGATCCCAGGGACTAGCTTTCGAGCAGTTCTTC. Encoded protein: CASRSQGLAFEQFF.

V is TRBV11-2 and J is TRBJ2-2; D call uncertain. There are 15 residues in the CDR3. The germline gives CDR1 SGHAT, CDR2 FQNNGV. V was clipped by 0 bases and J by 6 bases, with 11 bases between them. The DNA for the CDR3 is TGTGCCAGCAGCTTAGAACTGAGAGGCGCCGGGGAGCTGTTTTTT. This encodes CASSLELRGAGELFF.

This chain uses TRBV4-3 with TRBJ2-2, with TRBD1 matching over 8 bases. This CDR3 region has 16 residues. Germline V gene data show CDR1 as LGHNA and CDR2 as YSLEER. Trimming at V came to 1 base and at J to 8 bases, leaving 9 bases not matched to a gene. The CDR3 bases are TGCGCCAGCAGCCAAGGCCCCAGGGGGCTAAGAGGGGAGCTGTTTTTT. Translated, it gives CASSQGPRGLRGELFF.

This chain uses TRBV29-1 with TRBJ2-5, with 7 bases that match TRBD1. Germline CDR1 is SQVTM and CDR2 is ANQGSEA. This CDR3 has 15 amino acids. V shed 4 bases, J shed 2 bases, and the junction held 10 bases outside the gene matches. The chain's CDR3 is CSVVFWTGRQETQYF. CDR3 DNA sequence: TGCAGCGTTGTATTTTGGACAGGAAGGCAAGAGACCCAGTACTTC.

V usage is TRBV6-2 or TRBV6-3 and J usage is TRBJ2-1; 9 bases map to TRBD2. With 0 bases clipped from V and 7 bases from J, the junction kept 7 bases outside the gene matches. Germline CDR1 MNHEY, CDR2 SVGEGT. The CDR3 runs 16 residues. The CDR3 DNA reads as TGTGCCAGCAGTTACTCTCGCGGGAGGGCCGGAAATGAGCAGTTCTTC. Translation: CASSYSRGRAGNEQFF.

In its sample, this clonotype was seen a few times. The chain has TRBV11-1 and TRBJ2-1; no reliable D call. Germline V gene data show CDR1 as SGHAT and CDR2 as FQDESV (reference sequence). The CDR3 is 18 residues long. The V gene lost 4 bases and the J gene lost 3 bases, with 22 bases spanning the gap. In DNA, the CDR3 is TGTGCCAGCAGCTCATCAAGGGCGACAAGGGTGGGCTACAATGAGCAGTTCTTC. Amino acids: CASSSSRATRVGYNEQFF.

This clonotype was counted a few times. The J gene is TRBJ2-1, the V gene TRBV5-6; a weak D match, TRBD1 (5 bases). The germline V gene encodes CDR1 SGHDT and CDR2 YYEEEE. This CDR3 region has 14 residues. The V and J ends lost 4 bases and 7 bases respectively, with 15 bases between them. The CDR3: CASSVEPGMNEQFF. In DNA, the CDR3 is TGTGCCAGCAGCGTCGAGCCAGGGATGAATGAGCAGTTCTTC.

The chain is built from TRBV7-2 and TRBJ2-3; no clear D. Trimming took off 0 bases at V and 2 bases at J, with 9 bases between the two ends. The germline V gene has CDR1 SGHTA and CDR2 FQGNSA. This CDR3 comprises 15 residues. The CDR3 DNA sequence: TGTGCCAGCAGCTTAGCGTTCCATTACACAGATACGCAGTATTTT. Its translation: CASSLAFHYTDTQYF.

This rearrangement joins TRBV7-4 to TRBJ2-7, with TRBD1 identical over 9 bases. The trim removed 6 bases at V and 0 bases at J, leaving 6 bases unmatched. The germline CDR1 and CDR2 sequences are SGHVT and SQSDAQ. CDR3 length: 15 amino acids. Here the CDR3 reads CASSLRDRVSYEQYF. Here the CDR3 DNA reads TGTGCCAGCAGTCTCCGGGACAGGGTCTCCTACGAGCAGTACTTC.

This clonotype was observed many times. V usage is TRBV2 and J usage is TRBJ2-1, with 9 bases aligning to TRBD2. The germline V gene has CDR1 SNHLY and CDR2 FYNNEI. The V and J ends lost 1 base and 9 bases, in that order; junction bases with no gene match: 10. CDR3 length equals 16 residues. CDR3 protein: CASSEGGIAGAFEQFF. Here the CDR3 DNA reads TGTGCCAGCAGTGAAGGAGGGATAGCGGGAGCGTTTGAGCAGTTCTTC. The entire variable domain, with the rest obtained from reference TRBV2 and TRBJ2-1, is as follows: EPEVTQTPSHQVTQMGQEVILRCVPISNHLYFYWYRQILGQKVEFLVSFYNNEISEKSEIFDDQFSVERPDGSNFTLKIRSTKLEDSAMYFCASSEGGIAGAFEQFFGPGTRLTVL.

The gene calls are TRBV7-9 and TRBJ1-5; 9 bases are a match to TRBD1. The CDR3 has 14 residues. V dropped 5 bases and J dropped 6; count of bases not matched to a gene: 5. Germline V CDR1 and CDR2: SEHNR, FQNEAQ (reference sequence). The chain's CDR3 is CASSTGGAVQPQHF. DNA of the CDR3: TGTGCCAGCAGCACAGGGGGCGCGGTTCAGCCCCAGCATTTT.

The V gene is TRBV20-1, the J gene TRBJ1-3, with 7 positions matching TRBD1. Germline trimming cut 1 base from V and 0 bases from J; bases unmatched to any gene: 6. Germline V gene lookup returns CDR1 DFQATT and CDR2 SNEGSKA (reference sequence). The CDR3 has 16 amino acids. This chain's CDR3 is CSARATPGGSGNTIYF. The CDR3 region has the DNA TGCAGTGCTAGAGCTACGCCAGGGGGCTCTGGAAACACCATATATTTT.

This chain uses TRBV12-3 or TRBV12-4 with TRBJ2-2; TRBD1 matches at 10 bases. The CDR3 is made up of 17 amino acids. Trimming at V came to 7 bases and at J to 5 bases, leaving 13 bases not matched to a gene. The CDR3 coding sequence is TGTGCCAGCACTCTAACGGGACAGGGGAGTATTACCGGGGAGCTGTTTTTT. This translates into CASTLTGQGSITGELFF.

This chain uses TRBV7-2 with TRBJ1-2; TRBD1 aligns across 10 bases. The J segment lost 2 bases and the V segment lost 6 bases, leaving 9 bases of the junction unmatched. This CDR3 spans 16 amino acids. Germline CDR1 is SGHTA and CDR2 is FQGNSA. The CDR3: CASRRDRGRQNYGYTF. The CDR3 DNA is TGTGCCAGCAGACGGGACAGGGGCCGACAAAACTATGGCTACACCTTC.

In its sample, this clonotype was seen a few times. As DNA, the CDR3 is TGCGCCAGCAGCTTGGTTGGACAGGGGTCCCTAGGCACAGATACGCAGTATTTT. Amino acid sequence: CASSLVGQGSLGTDTQYF. The rearrangement links TRBV5-1 to TRBJ2-3; 9 nucleotides align to TRBD1. The V and J ends lost 0 bases and 1 base, in that order; junction bases with no gene match: 9. The CDR3 runs to 18 residues. From germline, CDR1 is SGHRS and CDR2 YFSETQ.

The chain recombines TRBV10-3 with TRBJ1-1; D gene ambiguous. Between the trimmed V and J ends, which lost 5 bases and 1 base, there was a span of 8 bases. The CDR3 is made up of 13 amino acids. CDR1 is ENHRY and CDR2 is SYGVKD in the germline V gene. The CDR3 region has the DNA TGTGCCATCAGTAACGACAAGAACACTGAAGCTTTCTTT. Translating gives CAISNDKNTEAFF.

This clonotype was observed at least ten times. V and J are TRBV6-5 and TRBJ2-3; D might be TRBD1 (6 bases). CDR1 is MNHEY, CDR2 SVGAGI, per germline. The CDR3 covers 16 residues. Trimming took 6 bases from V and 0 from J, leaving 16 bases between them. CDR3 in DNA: TGTGCCAGCAGCAGCGGACAGATCCCTAGCACAGATACGCAGTATTTT. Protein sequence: CASSSGQIPSTDTQYF.

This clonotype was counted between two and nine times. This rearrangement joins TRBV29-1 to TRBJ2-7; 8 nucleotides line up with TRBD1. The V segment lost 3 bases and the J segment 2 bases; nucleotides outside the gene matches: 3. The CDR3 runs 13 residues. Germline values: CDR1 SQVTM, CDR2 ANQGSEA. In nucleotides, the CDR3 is TGCAGCGTTGACGGCAGGGGGCCCTACGAGCAGTACTTC. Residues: CSVDGRGPYEQYF.

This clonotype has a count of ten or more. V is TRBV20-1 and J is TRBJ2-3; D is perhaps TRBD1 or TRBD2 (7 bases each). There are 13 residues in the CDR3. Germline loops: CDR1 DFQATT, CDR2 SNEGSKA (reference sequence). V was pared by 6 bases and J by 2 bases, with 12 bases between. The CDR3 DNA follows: TGCAGTGCCAGGGGGGGATACACAGATACGCAGTATTTT. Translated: CSARGGYTDTQYF.

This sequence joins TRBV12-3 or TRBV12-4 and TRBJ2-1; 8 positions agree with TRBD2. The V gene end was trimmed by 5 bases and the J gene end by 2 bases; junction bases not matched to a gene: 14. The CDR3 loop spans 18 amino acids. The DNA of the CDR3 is TGTGCCAGCAGTCGGAAGGGTCGGGGTAGCGGGACCTACAATGAGCAGTTCTTC. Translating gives CASSRKGRGSGTYNEQFF.

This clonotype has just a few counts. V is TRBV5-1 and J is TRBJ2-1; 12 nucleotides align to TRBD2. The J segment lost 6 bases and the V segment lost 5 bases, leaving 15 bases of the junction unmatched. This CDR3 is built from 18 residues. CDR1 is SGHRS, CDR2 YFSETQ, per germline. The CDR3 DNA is TGCGCCAGCAGGATTTTACTAGCGGGAGGAGGGCTAGGCAATGAGCAGTTCTTC. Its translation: CASRILLAGGGLGNEQFF.

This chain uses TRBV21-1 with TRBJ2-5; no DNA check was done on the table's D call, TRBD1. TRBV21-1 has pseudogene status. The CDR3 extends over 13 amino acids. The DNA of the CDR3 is TGTGCCAGCAGCCGGACATACCAAGAGACCCAGTACTTC. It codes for CASSRTYQETQYF.

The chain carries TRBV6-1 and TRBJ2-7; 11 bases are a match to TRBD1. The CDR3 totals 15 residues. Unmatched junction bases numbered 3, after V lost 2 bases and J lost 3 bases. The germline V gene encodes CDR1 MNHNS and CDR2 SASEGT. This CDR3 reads CASSEHGTGGYEQYF. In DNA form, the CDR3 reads TGTGCCAGCAGTGAACACGGGACAGGGGGCTACGAGCAGTACTTC.

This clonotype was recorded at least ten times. DNA of the CDR3: TGTGCCAGCGTTCCCGGGACAGGGCTTTTTGGGGGCTACACCTTC. Encoded protein: CASVPGTGLFGGYTF. This rearrangement joins TRBV6-5 to TRBJ1-2, with TRBD1 identical over 9 bases. Losses at the gene ends were 8 bases for V and 8 bases for J; bases not matched to a gene: 15. The CDR3 extends over 15 amino acids. Germline values: CDR1 MNHEY, CDR2 SVGAGI.